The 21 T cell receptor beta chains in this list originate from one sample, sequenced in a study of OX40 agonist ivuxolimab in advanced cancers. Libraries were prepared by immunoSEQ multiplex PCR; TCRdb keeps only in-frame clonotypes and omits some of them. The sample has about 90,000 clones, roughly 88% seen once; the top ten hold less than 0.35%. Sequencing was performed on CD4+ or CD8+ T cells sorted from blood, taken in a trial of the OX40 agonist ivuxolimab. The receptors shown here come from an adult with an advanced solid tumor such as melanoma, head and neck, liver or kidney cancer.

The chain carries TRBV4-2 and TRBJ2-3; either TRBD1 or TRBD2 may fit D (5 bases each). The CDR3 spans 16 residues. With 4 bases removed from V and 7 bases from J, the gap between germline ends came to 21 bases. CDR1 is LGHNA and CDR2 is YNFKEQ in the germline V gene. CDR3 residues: CASSLEAGPGGNTQYF. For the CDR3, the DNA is TGTGCCAGCAGCCTCGAAGCCGGGCCTGGGGGTAATACGCAGTATTTT.

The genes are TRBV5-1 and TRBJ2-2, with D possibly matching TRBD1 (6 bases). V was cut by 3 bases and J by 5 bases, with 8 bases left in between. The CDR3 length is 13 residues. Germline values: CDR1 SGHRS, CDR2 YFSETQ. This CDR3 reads CASSSQGTGELFF. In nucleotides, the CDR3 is TGCGCCAGCAGCTCCCAGGGGACCGGGGAGCTGTTTTTT.

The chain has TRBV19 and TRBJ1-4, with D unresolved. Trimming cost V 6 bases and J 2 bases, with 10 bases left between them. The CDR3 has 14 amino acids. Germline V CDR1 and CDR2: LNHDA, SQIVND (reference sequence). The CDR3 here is CASRNGGTNEKLFF. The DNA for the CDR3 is TGTGCCAGTAGAAACGGAGGCACTAATGAAAAACTGTTTTTT.

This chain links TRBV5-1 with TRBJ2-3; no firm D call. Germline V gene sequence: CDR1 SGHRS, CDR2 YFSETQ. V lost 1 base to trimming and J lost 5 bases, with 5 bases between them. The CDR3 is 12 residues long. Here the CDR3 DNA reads TGCGCCAGCAGCTTGTCCCAAGATACGCAGTATTTT. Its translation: CASSLSQDTQYF.

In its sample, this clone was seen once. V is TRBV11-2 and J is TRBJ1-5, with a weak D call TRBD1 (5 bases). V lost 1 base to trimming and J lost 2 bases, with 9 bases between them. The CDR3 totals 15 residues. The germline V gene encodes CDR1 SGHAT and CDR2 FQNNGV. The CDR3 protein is CASSLAAGRNQPQHF. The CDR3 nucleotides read TGTGCCAGCAGCTTAGCGGCGGGGCGCAATCAGCCCCAGCATTTT.

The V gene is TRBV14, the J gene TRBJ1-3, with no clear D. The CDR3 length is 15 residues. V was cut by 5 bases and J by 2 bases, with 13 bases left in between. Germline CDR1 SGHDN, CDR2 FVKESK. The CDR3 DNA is TGTGCCAGCAGCTCGACGTACGGTACTGGAAACACCATATATTTT. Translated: CASSSTYGTGNTIYF. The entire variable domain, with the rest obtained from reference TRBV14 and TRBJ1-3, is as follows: EAGVTQFPSHSVIEKGQTVTLRCDPISGHDNLYWYRRVMGKEIKFLLHFVKESKQDESGMPNNRFLAERTGGTYSTLKVQPAELEDSGVYFCASSSTYGTGNTIYFGEGSWLTVV.

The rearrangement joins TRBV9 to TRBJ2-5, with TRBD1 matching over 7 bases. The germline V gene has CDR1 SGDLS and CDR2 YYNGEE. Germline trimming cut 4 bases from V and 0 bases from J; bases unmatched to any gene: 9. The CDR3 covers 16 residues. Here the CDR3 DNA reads TGTGCCAGCAGCCAACAGGGGCGAGCGGACCAAGAGACCCAGTACTTC. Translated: CASSQQGRADQETQYF.

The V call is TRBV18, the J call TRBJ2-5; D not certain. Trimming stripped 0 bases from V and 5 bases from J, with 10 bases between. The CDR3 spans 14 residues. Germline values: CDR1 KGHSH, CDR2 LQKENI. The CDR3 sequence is CASSPPARTETQYF. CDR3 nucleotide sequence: TGTGCCAGCTCACCACCCGCCAGGACGGAGACCCAGTACTTC.

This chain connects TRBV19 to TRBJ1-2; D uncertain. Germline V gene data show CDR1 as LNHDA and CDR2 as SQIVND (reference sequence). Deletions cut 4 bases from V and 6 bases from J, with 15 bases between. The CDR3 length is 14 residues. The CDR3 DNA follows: TGTGCCAGTAGTAGAATCTTGAGCGGGCATGGCTACACCTTC. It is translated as CASSRILSGHGYTF.

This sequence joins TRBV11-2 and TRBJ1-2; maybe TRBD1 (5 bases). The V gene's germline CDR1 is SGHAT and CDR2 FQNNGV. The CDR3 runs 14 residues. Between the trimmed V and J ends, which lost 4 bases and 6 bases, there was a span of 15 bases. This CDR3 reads CASSWSPRGDGYTF. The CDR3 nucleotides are TGTGCCAGCAGCTGGTCCCCAAGGGGCGATGGCTACACCTTC.

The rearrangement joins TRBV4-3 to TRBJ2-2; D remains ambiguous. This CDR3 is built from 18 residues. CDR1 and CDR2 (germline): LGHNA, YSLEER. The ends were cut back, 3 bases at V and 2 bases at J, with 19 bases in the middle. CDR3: CASSQAYMGHINTGELFF. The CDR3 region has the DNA TGCGCCAGCAGCCAGGCCTATATGGGTCACATTAACACCGGGGAGCTGTTTTTT.

DNA of the CDR3: TGTGCCACAGGGGTGGACGGTGCTCAGAACTATGGCTACACCTTC. The encoded protein is CATGVDGAQNYGYTF. The J gene is TRBJ1-2, the V gene TRBV7-9; TRBD1 is a possible D gene (6 bases). The CDR3 sequence is 15 residues long. V lost 10 bases to trimming and J lost 2 bases, with 20 bases between them. Germline V CDR1 and CDR2: SEHNR, FQNEAQ (reference sequence).

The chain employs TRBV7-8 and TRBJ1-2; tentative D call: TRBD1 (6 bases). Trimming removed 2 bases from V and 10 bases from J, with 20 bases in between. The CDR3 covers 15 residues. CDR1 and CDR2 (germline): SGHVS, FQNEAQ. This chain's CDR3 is CASSLTRTADSDYTF. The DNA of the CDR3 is TGTGCCAGCAGCTTAACACGGACAGCCGACTCTGACTACACCTTC.

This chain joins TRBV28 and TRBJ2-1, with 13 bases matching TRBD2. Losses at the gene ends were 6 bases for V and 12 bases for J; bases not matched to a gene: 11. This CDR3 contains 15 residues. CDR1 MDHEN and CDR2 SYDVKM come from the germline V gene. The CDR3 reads CASSSPGTSGDRQFF. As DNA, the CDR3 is TGTGCCAGCAGCTCCCCCGGGACTAGCGGGGACCGGCAGTTCTTC.

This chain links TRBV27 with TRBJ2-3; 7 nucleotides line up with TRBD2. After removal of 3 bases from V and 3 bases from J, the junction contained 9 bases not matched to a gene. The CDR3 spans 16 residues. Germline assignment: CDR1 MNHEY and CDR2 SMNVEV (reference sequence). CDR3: CASSFRLAQGTDTQYF. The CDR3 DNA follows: TGTGCCAGCAGTTTCAGACTAGCCCAAGGGACAGATACGCAGTATTTT.

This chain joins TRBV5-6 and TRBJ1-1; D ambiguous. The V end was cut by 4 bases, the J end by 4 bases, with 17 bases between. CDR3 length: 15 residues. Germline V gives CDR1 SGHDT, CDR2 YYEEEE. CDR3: CASSETTGYGTEAFF. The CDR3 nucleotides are TGTGCCAGCAGCGAAACCACGGGTTACGGCACTGAAGCTTTCTTT. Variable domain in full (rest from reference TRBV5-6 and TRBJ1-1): DAGVTQSPTHLIKTRGQQVTLRCSPKSGHDTVSWYQQALGQGPQFIFQYYEEEERQRGNFPDRFSGHQFPNYSSELNVNALLLGDSALYLCASSETTGYGTEAFFGQGTRLTVV.

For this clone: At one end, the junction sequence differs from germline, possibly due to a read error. CDR3 in DNA: TGTGCCAGCAGCTTAGATGGACTAGCGGGAGGTCGGGTGGACTTC. Protein sequence: CASSLDGLAGGRVDF. This chain uses TRBV7-2 with TRBJ2-5; 14 bases map to TRBD2. The CDR3 length is 15 residues. In germline, CDR1 is SGHTA, CDR2 FQGNSA.

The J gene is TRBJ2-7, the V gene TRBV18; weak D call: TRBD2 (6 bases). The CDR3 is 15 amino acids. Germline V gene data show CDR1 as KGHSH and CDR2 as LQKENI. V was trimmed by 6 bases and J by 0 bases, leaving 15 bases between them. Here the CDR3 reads CASSPSRAGSYEQYF. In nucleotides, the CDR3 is TGTGCCAGCTCCCCCTCAAGAGCGGGCTCCTACGAGCAGTACTTC.

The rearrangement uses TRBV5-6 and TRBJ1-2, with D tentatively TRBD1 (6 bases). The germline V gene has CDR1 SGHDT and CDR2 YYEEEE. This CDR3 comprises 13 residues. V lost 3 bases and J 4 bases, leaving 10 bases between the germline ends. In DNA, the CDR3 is TGTGCCAGCAGCTGGGGGCGCTCCTATGGCTACACCTTC. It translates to CASSWGRSYGYTF.

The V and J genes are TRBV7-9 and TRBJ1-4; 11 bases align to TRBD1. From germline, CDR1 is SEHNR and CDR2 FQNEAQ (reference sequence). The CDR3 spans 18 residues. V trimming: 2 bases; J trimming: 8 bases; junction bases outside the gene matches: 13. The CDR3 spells CASSLPFRTGGEGEKLFF. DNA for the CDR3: TGTGCCAGCAGCTTACCCTTCCGGACAGGGGGCGAAGGGGAAAAACTGTTTTTT.

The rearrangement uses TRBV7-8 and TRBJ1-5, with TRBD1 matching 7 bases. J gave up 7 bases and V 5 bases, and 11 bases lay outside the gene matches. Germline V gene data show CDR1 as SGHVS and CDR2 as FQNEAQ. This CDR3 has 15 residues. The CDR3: CASSETGLGIQPQHF. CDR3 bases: TGTGCCAGCAGCGAGACAGGGTTGGGGATCCAGCCCCAGCATTTT. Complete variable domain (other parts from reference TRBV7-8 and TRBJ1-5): GAGVSQSPRYKVAKRGQDVALRCDPISGHVSLFWYQQALGQGPEFLTYFQNEAQLDKSGLPSDRFFAERPEGSVSTLKIQRTQQEDSAVYLCASSETGLGIQPQHFGDGTRLSIL.